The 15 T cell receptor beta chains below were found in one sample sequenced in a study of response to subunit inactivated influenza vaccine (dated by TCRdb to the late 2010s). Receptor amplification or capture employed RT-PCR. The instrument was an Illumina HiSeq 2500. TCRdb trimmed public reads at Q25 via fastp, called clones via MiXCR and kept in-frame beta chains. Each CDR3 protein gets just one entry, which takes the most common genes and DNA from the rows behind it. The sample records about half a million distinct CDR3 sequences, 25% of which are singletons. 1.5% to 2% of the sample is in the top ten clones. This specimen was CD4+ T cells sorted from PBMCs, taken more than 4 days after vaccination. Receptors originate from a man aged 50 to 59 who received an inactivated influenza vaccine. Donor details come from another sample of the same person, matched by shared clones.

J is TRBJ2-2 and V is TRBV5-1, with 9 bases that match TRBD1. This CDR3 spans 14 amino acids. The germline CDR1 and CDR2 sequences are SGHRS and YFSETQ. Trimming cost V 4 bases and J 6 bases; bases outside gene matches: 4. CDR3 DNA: TGCGCCAGCAGCCACCGGGACAGGGCCGGGGAGCTGTTTTTT. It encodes CASSHRDRAGELFF.

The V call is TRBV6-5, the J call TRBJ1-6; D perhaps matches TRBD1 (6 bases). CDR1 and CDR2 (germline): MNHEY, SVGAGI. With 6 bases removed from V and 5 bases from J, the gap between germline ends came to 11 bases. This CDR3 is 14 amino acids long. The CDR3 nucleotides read TGTGCCAGCAGACTCGGACAGAATAATTCACCCCTCCACTTT. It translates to CASRLGQNNSPLHF.

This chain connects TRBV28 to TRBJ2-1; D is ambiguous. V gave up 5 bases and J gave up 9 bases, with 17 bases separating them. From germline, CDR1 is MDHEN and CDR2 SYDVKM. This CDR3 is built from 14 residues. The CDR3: CASSPRARGTEQFF. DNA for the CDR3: TGTGCCAGCAGTCCCCGGGCCCGAGGAACTGAGCAGTTCTTC.

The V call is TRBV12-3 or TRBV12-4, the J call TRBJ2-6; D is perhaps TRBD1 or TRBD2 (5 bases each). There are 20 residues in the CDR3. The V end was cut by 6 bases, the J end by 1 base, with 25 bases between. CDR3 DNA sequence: TGTGCCAGCAGCCCGCCACGGGGCGCTTTCCTAGGGTCTGGGGCCAACGTCCTGACTTTC. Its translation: CASSPPRGAFLGSGANVLTF.

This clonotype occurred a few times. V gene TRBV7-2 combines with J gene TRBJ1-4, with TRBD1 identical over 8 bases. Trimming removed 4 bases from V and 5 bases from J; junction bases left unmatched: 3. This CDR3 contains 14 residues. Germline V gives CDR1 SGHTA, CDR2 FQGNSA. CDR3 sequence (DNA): TGTGCCAGCAGCTCCCGGGACAGGAATGAAAAACTGTTTTTT. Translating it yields CASSSRDRNEKLFF.

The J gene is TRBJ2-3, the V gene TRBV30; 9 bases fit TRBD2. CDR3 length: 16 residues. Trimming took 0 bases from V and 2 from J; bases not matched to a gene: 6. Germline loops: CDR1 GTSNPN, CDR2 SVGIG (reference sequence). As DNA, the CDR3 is TGTGCCTGGAGTGTGGGTCTAGCGGGGAACACAGATACGCAGTATTTT. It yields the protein CAWSVGLAGNTDTQYF.

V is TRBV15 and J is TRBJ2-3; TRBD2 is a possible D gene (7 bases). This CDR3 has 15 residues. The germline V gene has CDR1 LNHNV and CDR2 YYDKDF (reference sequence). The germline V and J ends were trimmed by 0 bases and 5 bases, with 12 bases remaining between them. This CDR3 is CATSRDRGGGDTQYF. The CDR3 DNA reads TGTGCCACCAGCAGAGATAGGGGGGGGGGAGATACGCAGTATTTT.

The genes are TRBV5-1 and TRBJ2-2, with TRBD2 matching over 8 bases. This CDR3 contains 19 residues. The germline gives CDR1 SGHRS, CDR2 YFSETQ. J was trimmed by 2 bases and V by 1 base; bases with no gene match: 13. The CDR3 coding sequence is TGCGCCAGCAGCTTGAGGCGACTAGCGCCCCACTCAAACACCGGGGAGCTGTTTTTT. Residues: CASSLRRLAPHSNTGELFF.

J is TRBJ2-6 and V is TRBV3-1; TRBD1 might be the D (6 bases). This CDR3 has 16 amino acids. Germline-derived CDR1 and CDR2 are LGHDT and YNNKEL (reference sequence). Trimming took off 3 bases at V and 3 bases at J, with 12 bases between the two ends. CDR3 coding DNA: TGTGCCAGCAGCCAGACCAGGGGAAGTGGGGCCAACGTCCTGACTTTC. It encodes CASSQTRGSGANVLTF.

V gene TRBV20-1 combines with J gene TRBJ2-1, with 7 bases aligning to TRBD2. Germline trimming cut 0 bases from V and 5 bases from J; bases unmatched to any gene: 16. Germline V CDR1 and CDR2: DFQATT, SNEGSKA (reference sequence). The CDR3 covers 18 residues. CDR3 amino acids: CSARDSLAASLVNNEQFF. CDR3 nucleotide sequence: TGCAGTGCTAGAGATTCGCTAGCGGCTAGTCTCGTAAACAATGAGCAGTTCTTC.

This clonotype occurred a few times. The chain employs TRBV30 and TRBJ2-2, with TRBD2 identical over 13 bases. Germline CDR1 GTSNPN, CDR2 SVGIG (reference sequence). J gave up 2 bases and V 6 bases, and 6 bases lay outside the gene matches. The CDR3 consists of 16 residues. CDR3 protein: CACDRTSGGNTGELFF. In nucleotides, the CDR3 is TGTGCCTGCGACCGGACTAGCGGGGGTAACACCGGGGAGCTGTTTTTT.

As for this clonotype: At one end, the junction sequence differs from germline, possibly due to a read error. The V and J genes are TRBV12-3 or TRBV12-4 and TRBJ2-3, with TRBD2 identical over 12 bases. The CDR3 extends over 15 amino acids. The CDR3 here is CASSLAGGAVDTQYF. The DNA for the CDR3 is TGTGCCAGCAGTCTAGCGGGGGGGGCAGTAGATACGCAGTATTTT.

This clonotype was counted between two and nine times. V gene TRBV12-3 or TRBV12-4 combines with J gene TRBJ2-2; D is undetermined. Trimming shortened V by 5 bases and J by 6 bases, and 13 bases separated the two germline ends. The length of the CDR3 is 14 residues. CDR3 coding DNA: TGTGCCAGCAGTACCCGGACCAGCCCCGGGGAGCTGTTTTTT. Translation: CASSTRTSPGELFF.

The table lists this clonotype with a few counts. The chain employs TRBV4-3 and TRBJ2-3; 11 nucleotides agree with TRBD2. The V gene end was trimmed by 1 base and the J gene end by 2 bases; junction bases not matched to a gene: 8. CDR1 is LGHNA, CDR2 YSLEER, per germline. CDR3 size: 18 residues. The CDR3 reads CASSQGSTSGRSTDTQYF. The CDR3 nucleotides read TGCGCCAGCAGCCAAGGGTCCACTAGCGGGAGATCCACAGATACGCAGTATTTT.

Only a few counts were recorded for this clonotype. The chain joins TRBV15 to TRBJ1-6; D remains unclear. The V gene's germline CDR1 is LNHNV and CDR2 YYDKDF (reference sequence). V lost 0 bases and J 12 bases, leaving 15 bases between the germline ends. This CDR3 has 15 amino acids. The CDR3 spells CATSRDPVTPKPLHF. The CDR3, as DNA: TGTGCCACCAGCAGAGATCCAGTTACCCCGAAACCCCTCCACTTT.